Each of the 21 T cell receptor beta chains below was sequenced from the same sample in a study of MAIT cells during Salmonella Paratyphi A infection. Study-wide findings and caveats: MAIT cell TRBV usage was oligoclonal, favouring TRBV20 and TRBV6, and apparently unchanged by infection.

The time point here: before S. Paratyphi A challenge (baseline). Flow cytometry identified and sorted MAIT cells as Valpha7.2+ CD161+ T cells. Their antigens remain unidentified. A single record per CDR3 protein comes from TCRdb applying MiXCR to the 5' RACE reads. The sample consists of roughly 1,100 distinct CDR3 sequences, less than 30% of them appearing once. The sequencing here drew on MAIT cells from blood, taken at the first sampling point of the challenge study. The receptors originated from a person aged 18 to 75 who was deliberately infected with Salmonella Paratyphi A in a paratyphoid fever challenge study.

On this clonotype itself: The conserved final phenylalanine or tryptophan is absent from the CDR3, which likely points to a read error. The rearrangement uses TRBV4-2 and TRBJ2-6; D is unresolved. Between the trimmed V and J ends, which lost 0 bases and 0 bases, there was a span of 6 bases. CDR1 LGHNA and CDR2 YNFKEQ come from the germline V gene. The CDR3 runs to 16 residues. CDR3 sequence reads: CASSQDLSSGANVLTV. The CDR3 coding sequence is TGTGCCAGCAGCCAAGATTTGAGCTCTGGGGCCAACGTCCTGACTGTA.

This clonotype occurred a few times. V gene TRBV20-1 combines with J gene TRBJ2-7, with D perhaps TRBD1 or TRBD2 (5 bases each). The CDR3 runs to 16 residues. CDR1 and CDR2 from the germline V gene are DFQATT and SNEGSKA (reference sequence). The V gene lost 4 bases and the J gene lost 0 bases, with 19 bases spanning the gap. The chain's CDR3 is CSATPGTVDFSYEQYF. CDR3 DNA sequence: TGCAGTGCTACCCCCGGGACGGTGGATTTCTCCTACGAGCAGTACTTC.

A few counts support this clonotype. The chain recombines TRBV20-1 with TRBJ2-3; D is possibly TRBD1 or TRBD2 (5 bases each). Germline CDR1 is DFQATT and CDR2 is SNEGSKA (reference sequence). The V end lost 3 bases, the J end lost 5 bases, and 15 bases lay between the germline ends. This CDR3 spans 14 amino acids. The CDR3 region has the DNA TGCAGTGCTAGGGGCCGGGACCAGCAAGATACGCAGTATTTT. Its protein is CSARGRDQQDTQYF.

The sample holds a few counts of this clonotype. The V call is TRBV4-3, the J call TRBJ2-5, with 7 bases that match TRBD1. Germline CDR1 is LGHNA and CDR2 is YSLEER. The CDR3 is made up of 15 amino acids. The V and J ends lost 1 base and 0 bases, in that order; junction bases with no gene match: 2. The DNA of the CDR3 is TGCGCCAGCAGCCAAGGTCAGGGGGACCAAGAGACCCAGTACTTC. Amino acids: CASSQGQGDQETQYF.

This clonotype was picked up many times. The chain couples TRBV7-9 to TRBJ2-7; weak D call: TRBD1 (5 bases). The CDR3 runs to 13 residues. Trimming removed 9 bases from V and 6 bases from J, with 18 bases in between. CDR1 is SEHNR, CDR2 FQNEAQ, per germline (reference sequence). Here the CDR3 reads CARTQFRGGEQYF. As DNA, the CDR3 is TGTGCCAGAACTCAATTTAGGGGTGGCGAGCAGTACTTC.

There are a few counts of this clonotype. The CDR3 DNA reads as TGTGCCAGCACTCTTCGTGGACAGACCTACGAGCAGTACTTC. Protein product: CASTLRGQTYEQYF. The rearrangement uses TRBV5-6 and TRBJ2-7; D might be TRBD1 (6 bases). The germline V gene encodes CDR1 SGHDT and CDR2 YYEEEE. Trimming cost V 6 bases and J 2 bases, with 15 bases left between them. The CDR3 has 14 amino acids.

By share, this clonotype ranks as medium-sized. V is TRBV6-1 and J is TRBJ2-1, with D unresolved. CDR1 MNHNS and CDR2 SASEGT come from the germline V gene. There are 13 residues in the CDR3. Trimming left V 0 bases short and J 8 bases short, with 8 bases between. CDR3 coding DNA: TGTGCCAGCAGTGAAGCCAGTGAGGATGAGCAGTTCTTC. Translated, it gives CASSEASEDEQFF.

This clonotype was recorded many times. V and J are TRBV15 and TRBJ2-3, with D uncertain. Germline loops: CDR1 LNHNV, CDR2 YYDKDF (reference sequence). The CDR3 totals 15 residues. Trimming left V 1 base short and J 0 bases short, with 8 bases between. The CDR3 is CATSRGAESTDTQYF. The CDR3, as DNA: TGTGCCACCAGCAGAGGGGCGGAAAGCACAGATACGCAGTATTTT.

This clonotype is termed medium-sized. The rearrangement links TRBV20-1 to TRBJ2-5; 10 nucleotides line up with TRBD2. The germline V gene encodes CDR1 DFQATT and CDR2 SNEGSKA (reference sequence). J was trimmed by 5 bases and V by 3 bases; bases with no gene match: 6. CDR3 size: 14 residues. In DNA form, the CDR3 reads TGCAGTGCTAGGGCTAGCGGGGGTACGGAGACCCAGTACTTC. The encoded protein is CSARASGGTETQYF.

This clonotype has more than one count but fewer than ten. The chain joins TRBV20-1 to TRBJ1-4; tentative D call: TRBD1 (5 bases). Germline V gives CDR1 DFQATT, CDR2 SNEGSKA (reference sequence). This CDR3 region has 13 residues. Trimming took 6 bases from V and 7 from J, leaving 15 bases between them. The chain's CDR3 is CSAPRGETEKLFF. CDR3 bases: TGCAGTGCACCAAGGGGTGAAACTGAAAAACTGTTTTTT.

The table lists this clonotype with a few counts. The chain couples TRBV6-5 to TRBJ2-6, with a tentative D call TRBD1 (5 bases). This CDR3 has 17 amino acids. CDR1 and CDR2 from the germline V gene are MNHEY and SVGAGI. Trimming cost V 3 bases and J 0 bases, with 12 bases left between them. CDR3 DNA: TGTGCCAGCAGTTATTCGGACACCTCCTCTGGGGCCAACGTCCTGACTTTC. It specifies CASSYSDTSSGANVLTF.

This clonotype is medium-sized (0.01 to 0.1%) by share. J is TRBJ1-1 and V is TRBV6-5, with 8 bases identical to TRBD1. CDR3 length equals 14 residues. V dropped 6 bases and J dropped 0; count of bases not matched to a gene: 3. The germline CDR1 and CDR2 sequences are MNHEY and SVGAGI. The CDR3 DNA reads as TGTGCCAGCAGGGGGACAGGTTTGAACACTGAAGCTTTCTTT. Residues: CASRGTGLNTEAFF.

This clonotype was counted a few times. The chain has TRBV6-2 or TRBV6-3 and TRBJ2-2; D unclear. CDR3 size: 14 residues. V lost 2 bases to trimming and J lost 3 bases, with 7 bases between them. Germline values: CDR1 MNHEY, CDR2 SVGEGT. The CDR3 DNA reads TGTGCCAGCAGTTACGGTGGGGACACCGGGGAGCTGTTTTTT. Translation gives CASSYGGDTGELFF.

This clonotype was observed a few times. The CDR3 DNA sequence: TGCAGTGCTAGAGATATATACAGGGGCGATAATTCACCCCTCCACTTT. Translation: CSARDIYRGDNSPLHF. J is TRBJ1-6 and V is TRBV20-1, with 7 nucleotides matching TRBD1. The CDR3 length is 16 residues. The junction had 7 bases not matched to a gene; V was cut back by 0 bases and J by 5 bases. Germline V gene sequence: CDR1 DFQATT, CDR2 SNEGSKA (reference sequence).

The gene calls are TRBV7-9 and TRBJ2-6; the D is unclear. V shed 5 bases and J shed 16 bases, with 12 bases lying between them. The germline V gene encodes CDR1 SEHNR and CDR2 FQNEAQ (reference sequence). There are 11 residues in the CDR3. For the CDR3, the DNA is TGTGCCAGCAGCGGGCGACACGGGCTGACTTTC. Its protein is CASSGRHGLTF.

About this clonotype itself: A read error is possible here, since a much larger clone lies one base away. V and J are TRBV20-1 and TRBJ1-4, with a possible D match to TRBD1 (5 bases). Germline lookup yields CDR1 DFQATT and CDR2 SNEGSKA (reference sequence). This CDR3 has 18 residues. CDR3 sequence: CSARDLYGRAATNEILFF. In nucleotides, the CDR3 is TGCAGTGCTAGAGATCTCTATGGCAGGGCTGCAACTAATGAAATACTGTTTTTT.

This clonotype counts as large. The CDR3 loop is CATSDRDRETGELFF. The CDR3 region has the DNA TGTGCCACCAGTGATCGGGACAGGGAGACCGGGGAGCTGTTTTTT. The gene calls are TRBV24-1 and TRBJ2-2; the match to TRBD1 covers 9 bases. This CDR3 has 15 amino acids. V was pared by 3 bases and J by 5 bases, with 3 bases of the junction left unmatched. CDR1 and CDR2 (germline): KGHDR, SFDVKD.

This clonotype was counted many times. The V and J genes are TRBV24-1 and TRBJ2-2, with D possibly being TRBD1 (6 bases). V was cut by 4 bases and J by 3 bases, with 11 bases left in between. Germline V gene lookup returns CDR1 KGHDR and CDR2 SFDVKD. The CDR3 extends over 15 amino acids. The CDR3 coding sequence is TGTGCCACCAGTGAATATAACAGGGACACCGGGGAGCTGTTTTTT. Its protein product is CATSEYNRDTGELFF.

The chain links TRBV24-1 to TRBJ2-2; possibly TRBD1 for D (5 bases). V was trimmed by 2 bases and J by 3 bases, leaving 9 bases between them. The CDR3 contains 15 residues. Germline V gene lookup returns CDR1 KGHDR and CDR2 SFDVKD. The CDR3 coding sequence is TGTGCCACCAGTGATTCAGGGTTGGACACCGGGGAGCTGTTTTTT. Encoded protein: CATSDSGLDTGELFF.

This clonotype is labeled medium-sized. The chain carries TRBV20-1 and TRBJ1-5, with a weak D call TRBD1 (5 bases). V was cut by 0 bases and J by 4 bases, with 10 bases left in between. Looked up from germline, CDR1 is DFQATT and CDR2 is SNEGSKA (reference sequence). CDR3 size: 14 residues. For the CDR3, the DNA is TGCAGTGCTAGAGAACCCAGGGAGAATCAGCCCCAGCATTTT. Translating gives CSAREPRENQPQHF.

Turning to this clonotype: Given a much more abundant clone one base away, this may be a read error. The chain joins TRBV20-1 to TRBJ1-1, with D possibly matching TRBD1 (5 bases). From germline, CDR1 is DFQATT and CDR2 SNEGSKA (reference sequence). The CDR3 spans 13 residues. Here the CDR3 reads CSARAGFETGAFF. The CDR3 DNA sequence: TGCAGTGCTAGAGCAGGGTTTGAGACTGGAGCTTTCTTT.